These 30 T cell receptor beta chains came from one sample sequenced in a study of T cells in women clearing cervical HPV infection. The table came from immunoSEQ multiplex PCR; TCRdb's copy has only in-frame clones and leaves some out. The data show tens of thousands of clones, and the top ten clones hold 17%. The sequenced material came from blood buffy coat. The receptors stem from a woman between 18 and 70 years old with a cervical HPV16 infection that either progressed to CIN3+ or cleared (not recorded which).

Concerning this clone itself: Read data end 3 residues before the CDR3 end; the end is taken from the germline J gene. This chain uses TRBV29-1 with TRBJ2-3, with 8 bases fitting TRBD2. Germline V gives CDR1 SQVTM, CDR2 ANQGSEA. The CDR3 spans 12 residues. CDR3 sequence: CSVELAGGAQYF. Partial CDR3 DNA: TGCAGCGTTGAATTGGCGGGAGGTGCG.

CDR3 sequence reads: CSALTSGSGNEQFF. The CDR3 bases that were read are TGCAGTGCCTTGACTAGCGGGAGTGGGAATGAG. V is TRBV20-1 and J is TRBJ2-1; 12 nucleotides agree with TRBD2. The CDR3 is cut off 3 residues early in the read; its end comes from the germline J gene. The V segment lost 6 bases and the J segment 7 bases; nucleotides outside the gene matches: 7. CDR3 length equals 14 residues. Germline assignment: CDR1 DFQATT and CDR2 SNEGSKA (reference sequence).

As regards this clone: The read stops 3 residues short of the end of the CDR3; the missing end is completed from the germline J gene. The chain is built from TRBV2 and TRBJ2-6; D is unresolved. Per germline, CDR1 SNHLY and CDR2 FYNNEI. The germline V and J ends were trimmed by 5 bases and 0 bases, with 8 bases remaining between them. The CDR3 loop spans 15 amino acids. CDR3 sequence: CASSRPSSGANVLTF. The DNA read from the CDR3 is TGTGCCAGCAGTAGGCCGAGCTCTGGGGCCAACGTC.

As concerns this clone: The sequence runs out 3 residues before the end of the CDR3; the remainder is reconstructed from the germline J gene. The gene calls are TRBV5-1 and TRBJ2-1; unclear D gene. CDR3 length equals 14 residues. Germline V gene lookup returns CDR1 SGHRS and CDR2 YFSETQ. V lost 4 bases, J lost 7 bases, and 15 bases lay in between. CDR3 DNA (partial): TGCGCCAGCAGCGACCTGAGCAGCGCTAATGAG. This translates into CASSDLSSANE. The full CDR3 protein is CASSDLSSANEQFF.

On this clone: The read ends 3 residues shy of where the CDR3 ends; the end is completed using the germline J gene. This chain links TRBV20-1 with TRBJ2-5; 7 bases line up with TRBD2. The CDR3 covers 13 residues. V dropped 6 bases and J dropped 2; count of bases not matched to a gene: 6. Germline assignment: CDR1 DFQATT and CDR2 SNEGSKA (reference sequence). CDR3 amino acids: CSASGTAQETQYF. Partial CDR3 DNA: TGCAGTGCGAGCGGGACTGCACAAGAGACC.

As concerns this clone: One junction end does not reproduce the germline sequence, and a read error may be involved. The read terminates 3 residues before the CDR3 end, so the remaining end is supplied by the germline J gene. The V and J genes are TRBV4-2 and TRBJ2-5; no clear D. The germline V gene encodes CDR1 LGHNA and CDR2 YNFKEQ. CDR3 length: 15 amino acids. Here the CDR3 reads CASSQDRGVSETQYF. The part of the CDR3 DNA that was read is TGCGCCAGCAGCCAAGATCGCGGAGTTTCGGAGACC.

Worth noting for this clone: The read is 3 residues too short to cover the CDR3 end, so that end is filled in from the germline J gene. The chain couples TRBV7-6 to TRBJ2-4; TRBD1 matches 10 bases. Per germline, CDR1 SGHVS and CDR2 FNYEAQ. This CDR3 is built from 14 residues. Incomplete CDR3 DNA: TGTGCCGTCCCTTCCGGGACAGGGGTCTATGGT. Its protein is CAVPSGTGVYG. The entire CDR3 sequence reads CAVPSGTGVYGQYF. The whole variable domain, remainder taken from reference TRBV7-6 and TRBJ2-4, is GAGVSQSPRYKVTKRGQDVALRCDPISGHVSLYWYRQALGQGPEFLTYFNYEAQQDKSGLPNDRFSAERPEGSISTLTIQRTEQRDSAMYRCAVPSGTGVYGQYFGAGTRLSVL.

Concerning this clone itself: Read data end 3 residues before the CDR3 end; the end is taken from the germline J gene. The genes are TRBV20-1 and TRBJ1-2; no reliable D call. Trimming removed 5 bases from V and 1 base from J, with 11 bases in between. Germline V lookup: CDR1 DFQATT, CDR2 SNEGSKA (reference sequence). This CDR3 region has 13 residues. Partial CDR3 DNA: TGCAGTGCTGTCCCCGGGGTTAACTATGGC. This translates into CSAVPGVNYG. In full, the CDR3 is CSAVPGVNYGYTF.

About this clone: One end of the junction fails to match germline, which may point to a read error. The CDR3 end lies 3 residues beyond the end of the read and is filled in from the germline J gene. The sample holds other DNA sequences that translate to the same CDR3. The rearrangement uses TRBV7-9 and TRBJ1-3, with 7 bases aligning to TRBD1. Germline V gene lookup returns CDR1 SEHNR and CDR2 FQNEAQ (reference sequence). CDR3 length equals 14 residues. CDR3 DNA, as far as it was read: TGTGCCAGCAGCTTGACAGGGTACGGAAACACG. It translates to CASSLTGYGNT. The CDR3, in full, reads CASSLTGYGNTIYF.

Regarding this clone: The read halts 3 residues ahead of the CDR3 end, with the missing end drawn from the germline J gene. This sequence joins TRBV19 and TRBJ2-3, with 8 nucleotides matching TRBD1. This CDR3 region has 13 residues. CDR1 is LNHDA, CDR2 SQIVND, per germline (reference sequence). The chain's CDR3 is CASAGTGNQPQYF. CDR3 DNA (partial): TGTGCCAGTGCGGGGACAGGCAATCAGCCG.

Turning to this clone: The read ends 3 residues early relative to the CDR3; the germline J gene fills the gap. V is TRBV2 and J is TRBJ2-7, with TRBD2 as a possible D gene (5 bases). This CDR3 is built from 14 residues. CDR1 and CDR2 (germline): SNHLY, FYNNEI. Trimming shortened V by 7 bases and J by 0 bases, and 13 bases separated the two germline ends. The CDR3 bases that were read are TGTGCCAGCACCCCTGCGGGCAGCTCCTACGAG. The encoded protein is CASTPAGSSYE. The full-length CDR3 reads as CASTPAGSSYEQYF. The full variable domain, rest sourced from reference TRBV2 and TRBJ2-7, is EPEVTQTPSHQVTQMGQEVILRCVPISNHLYFYWYRQILGQKVEFLVSFYNNEISEKSEIFDDQFSVERPDGSNFTLKIRSTKLEDSAMYFCASTPAGSSYEQYFGPGTRLTVT.

Of note for this clone: The CDR3 end falls 3 residues outside the read, so it is completed with the germline J gene. The chain recombines TRBV20-1 with TRBJ2-1; TRBD2 might be the D (6 bases). The germline CDR1 and CDR2 sequences are DFQATT and SNEGSKA (reference sequence). V lost 4 bases, J lost 8 bases, and 21 bases lay in between. The CDR3 is 15 amino acids. CDR3 protein: CSATPGTSIIDEQFF. The covered CDR3 bases are TGCAGTGCTACCCCAGGTACTAGCATTATTGATGAG.

A note on this clone: The sequence runs out 3 residues before the end of the CDR3; the remainder is reconstructed from the germline J gene. V usage is TRBV5-6 and J usage is TRBJ1-5; maybe TRBD1 (6 bases). The CDR3 contains 15 residues. The germline gives CDR1 SGHDT, CDR2 YYEEEE. V was trimmed by 2 bases and J by 3 bases, leaving 12 bases between them. The CDR3 spells CASSFGQGYNQPQHF. CDR3 DNA, as far as it was read: TGTGCCAGCAGCTTCGGGCAGGGGTACAATCAGCCC.

As regards this clone: The DNA ends 3 residues before the CDR3 does, and the rest of the CDR3 is filled in from the germline J gene. This chain joins TRBV18 and TRBJ2-2; 8 positions agree with TRBD1. The CDR3 extends over 14 amino acids. CDR1 and CDR2 from the germline V gene are KGHSH and LQKENI. CDR3 protein: CASSPRGPNEKLFF. Partial CDR3 DNA: TGTGCCAGCTCACCCAGGGGGCCTAATGAAAAG. Looking up the rest from reference TRBV18 and TRBJ2-2 gives the full variable domain: NAGVMQNPRHLVRRRGQEARLRCSPMKGHSHVYWYRQLPEEGLKFMVYLQKENIIDESGMPKERFSAEFPKEGPSILRIQQVVRGDSAAYFCASSPRGPNEKLFFGEGSRLTVL.

As to this clone: The read terminates 3 residues ahead of where the CDR3 ends, so the germline J gene completes it. The chain links TRBV20-1 to TRBJ1-2; D is perhaps TRBD1 (6 bases). The V end lost 1 base, the J end lost 0 bases, and 15 bases lay between the germline ends. Germline V gives CDR1 DFQATT, CDR2 SNEGSKA (reference sequence). The CDR3 runs to 16 residues. The CDR3 spells CSARGGRREANYGYTF. CDR3 DNA, as far as it was read: TGCAGTGCTAGAGGGGGGCGGAGGGAAGCTAACTATGGC.

A word on this clone: The read terminates 3 residues ahead of where the CDR3 ends, so the germline J gene completes it. The chain employs TRBV20-1 and TRBJ2-3, with D possibly matching TRBD1 (5 bases). The CDR3 consists of 15 residues. Germline assignment: CDR1 DFQATT and CDR2 SNEGSKA (reference sequence). Incomplete CDR3 DNA: TGCAGTGCTAGAGATGGGGCGGAGATCGGTGAGACG. This sequence encodes CSARDGAEIGET. In full, the CDR3 reads CSARDGAEIGETQYF.

To note about this clone: The CDR3 end falls 3 residues outside the read, so it is completed with the germline J gene. The chain has TRBV9 and TRBJ1-2; TRBD1 agrees at 10 bases. From germline, CDR1 is SGDLS and CDR2 YYNGEE. V dropped 2 bases and J dropped 3; count of bases not matched to a gene: 7. This CDR3 comprises 16 residues. The CDR3 loop reads CASSVIDRGHDYGYTF. CDR3 DNA, as far as it was read: TGTGCCAGCAGCGTGATTGACAGGGGGCACGACTATGGC.

A note on this clone: The CDR3 is cut off 3 residues early in the read; its end comes from the germline J gene. This chain connects TRBV10-3 to TRBJ2-3; D gene unclear. The CDR3 spans 13 residues. The V end was cut by 4 bases, the J end by 5 bases, with 10 bases between. Germline CDR1 and CDR2: ENHRY and SYGVKD. CDR3 DNA, as far as it was read: TGTGCCATCAGTGTAGAAGCTGAAGATACG. Its translation: CAISVEAEDT. The entire CDR3 protein is CAISVEAEDTQYF.

A remark on this clone: Germline is not matched at one junction end, which may reflect a read error. The CDR3 is cut off 3 residues early in the read; its end comes from the germline J gene. Other nucleotide sequences in the sample specify the same CDR3. The chain employs TRBV30 and TRBJ1-3, with 7 bases lining up with TRBD1. Germline lookup yields CDR1 GTSNPN and CDR2 SVGIG (reference sequence). This CDR3 is 14 amino acids long. Here the CDR3 reads CAWSVGTEGNTIYF. The sequenced CDR3 bases are TGTGCCTGGAGTGTAGGGACAGAAGGAAACACA.

Of note for this clone: The CDR3 is cut off 3 residues early in the read; its end comes from the germline J gene. J is TRBJ2-7 and V is TRBV7-6; TRBD2 aligns across 9 bases. The CDR3 totals 17 residues. The V and J ends lost 0 bases and 0 bases, in that order; junction bases with no gene match: 6. CDR1 SGHVS and CDR2 FNYEAQ come from the germline V gene. CDR3 bases read: TGTGCCAGCAGCTTAGCGAGTTCTAGCGGGGACTCCTACGAG. Residues: CASSLASSSGDSYE. In full, the CDR3 is CASSLASSSGDSYEQYF.

A word on this clone: The CDR3 end lies 3 residues beyond the end of the read and is filled in from the germline J gene. The rearrangement links TRBV7-6 to TRBJ2-4; D perhaps matches TRBD1 (6 bases). Per germline, CDR1 SGHVS and CDR2 FNYEAQ. The CDR3 runs 13 residues. The CDR3 bases that were read are TGTGCCAGCAGCTCTAGGACAGTTTATGGT. Amino acid sequence: CASSSRTVYG. The whole CDR3 reads CASSSRTVYGQYF.

Worth noting for this clone: Read sequence stops 3 residues before the CDR3 end, and the germline J gene provides the missing end. The genes are TRBV7-9 and TRBJ2-2; 7 nucleotides agree with TRBD1. CDR3 length: 14 amino acids. CDR1 is SEHNR, CDR2 FQNEAQ, per germline (reference sequence). CDR3 DNA (partial): TGTGCCAGCAGCTCGGGACAGAGTAATGAAAAG. Protein sequence: CASSSGQSNEK. The complete CDR3 reads CASSSGQSNEKLFF.

Of note for this clone: Germline is not matched at one junction end, which may reflect a read error. The read ends 3 residues shy of where the CDR3 ends; the end is completed using the germline J gene. V is TRBV7-7 and J is TRBJ2-2, with 8 bases aligning to TRBD1. Germline V gives CDR1 SSHAT, CDR2 FNYEAQ (reference sequence). The CDR3 extends over 14 amino acids. The DNA read from the CDR3 is TGTGCTAGCAGCTTAGGACAGGGTACCGGGGAG. Protein product: CASSLGQGTGE. The entire CDR3 is CASSLGQGTGELFF.

As to this clone: Coverage ceases 3 residues before the CDR3 finishes, and the germline J gene fills in the end. V is TRBV5-4 and J is TRBJ2-7; TRBD1 matches at 9 bases. CDR3 size: 13 residues. Germline V gives CDR1 SGHNT, CDR2 YYREEE (reference sequence). Trimming at V came to 4 bases and at J to 6 bases, leaving 5 bases not matched to a gene. CDR3 bases read: TGTGCCAGCAGCCAGGGACAGGGAGCCGAG. Its translation is CASSQGQGAE. The whole CDR3 sequence is CASSQGQGAEQYF.

Note on this clone: The read ends 3 residues before the CDR3 terminus; that terminus is restored from the germline J gene. The chain carries TRBV5-1 and TRBJ1-4, with D possibly TRBD1 on 5 matching bases. Trimming removed 0 bases at V and 8 bases at J, with 20 bases between. Germline values: CDR1 SGHRS, CDR2 YFSETQ. This CDR3 region has 17 residues. CDR3 DNA (partial): TGCGCCAGCAGCTTGGCCGGGGGGGGTCCCTCACAAGAAAAA. It translates to CASSLAGGGPSQEK. The full-length CDR3 reads as CASSLAGGGPSQEKLFF.

Points on this clone: The read halts 3 residues ahead of the CDR3 end, with the missing end drawn from the germline J gene. The chain uses TRBV7-4 and TRBJ2-2; D not resolved. The CDR3 is 15 amino acids. Germline-derived CDR1 and CDR2 are SGHVT and SQSDAQ. The part of the CDR3 DNA that was read is TGTGCCAGCAGCTTAGTAGGGCTGTATAATTCACCG. Its protein product is CASSLVGLYNSP. In full, the CDR3 reads CASSLVGLYNSPLFF.

Considering frequency, this clone is medium-sized. With the read ending 3 residues before the CDR3 end, the germline J gene is used to fill in that end. This rearrangement joins TRBV5-1 to TRBJ2-5; 8 nucleotides align to TRBD2. V trimming: 3 bases; J trimming: 1 base; junction bases outside the gene matches: 8. CDR3 length equals 16 residues. The V gene's germline CDR1 is SGHRS and CDR2 YFSETQ. The CDR3 loop is CASSSGSTSGQETQYF. CDR3 DNA, as far as it was read: TGCGCCAGCAGCTCCGGAAGTACTAGCGGCCAAGAGACC.

On this clone itself: Sequencing ends 3 residues short of the CDR3 end; the germline J gene provides the rest. The chain has TRBV11-3 and TRBJ2-7; possibly TRBD1 for D (6 bases). CDR1 and CDR2 (germline): SGHNT, YENEEA. CDR3 length: 15 residues. With 5 bases removed from V and 3 bases from J, the gap between germline ends came to 17 bases. The covered CDR3 bases are TGTGCCAGCAGCCTTGCAGGAACAGGGATCTACGAG. Its translation is CASSLAGTGIYE. The CDR3 in its entirety is CASSLAGTGIYEQYF.

Comment on this clone: The CDR3 goes on 3 residues after the read ends, and that part is filled in from the germline J gene. The chain couples TRBV5-1 to TRBJ2-5, with D possibly being TRBD2 (7 bases). Trimming pared 0 bases from V and 2 bases from J, leaving 11 bases between. CDR1 is SGHRS, CDR2 YFSETQ, per germline. The CDR3 contains 15 residues. The DNA read from the CDR3 is TGCGCCAGCAGCTTGGTTGCGGGGGCTCAAGAGACC. Its protein product is CASSLVAGAQET. The whole CDR3 region reads CASSLVAGAQETQYF.

The CDR3 bases that were read are TGTGCCAGTAGTATACGGGACTACTACAATGAG. It yields the protein CASSIRDYYNE. The full CDR3 is CASSIRDYYNEQFF. V usage is TRBV19 and J usage is TRBJ2-1; 7 nucleotides match TRBD2. The sequence runs out 3 residues before the end of the CDR3; the remainder is reconstructed from the germline J gene. V was clipped by 2 bases and J by 3 bases; unmatched bases: 1. This CDR3 is built from 14 residues. Germline V CDR1 and CDR2: LNHDA, SQIVND (reference sequence).